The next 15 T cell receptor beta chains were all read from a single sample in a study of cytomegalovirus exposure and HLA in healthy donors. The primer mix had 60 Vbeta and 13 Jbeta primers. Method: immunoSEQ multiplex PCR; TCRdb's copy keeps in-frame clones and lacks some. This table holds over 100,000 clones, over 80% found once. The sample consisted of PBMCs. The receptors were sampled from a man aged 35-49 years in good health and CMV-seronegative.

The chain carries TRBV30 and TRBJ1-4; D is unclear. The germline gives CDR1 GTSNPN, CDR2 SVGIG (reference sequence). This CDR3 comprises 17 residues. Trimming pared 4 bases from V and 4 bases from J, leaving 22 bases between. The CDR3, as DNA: TGTGCCTGGACCGTGTGGAGAGAGGCCCGTATTAATGAAAAACTGTTTTTT. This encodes CAWTVWREARINEKLFF.

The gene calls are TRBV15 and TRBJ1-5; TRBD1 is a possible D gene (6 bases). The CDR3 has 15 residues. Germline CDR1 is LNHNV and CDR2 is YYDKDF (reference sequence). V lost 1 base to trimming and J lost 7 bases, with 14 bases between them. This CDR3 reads CATSRVGGGEQPQHF. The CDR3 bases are TGTGCCACCAGCAGAGTAGGGGGGGGCGAGCAGCCCCAGCATTTT. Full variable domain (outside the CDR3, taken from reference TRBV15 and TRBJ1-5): DAMVIQNPRYQVTQFGKPVTLSCSQTLNHNVMYWYQQKSSQAPKLLFHYYDKDFNNEADTPDNFQSRRPNTSFCFLDIRSPGLGDTAMYLCATSRVGGGEQPQHFGDGTRLSIL.

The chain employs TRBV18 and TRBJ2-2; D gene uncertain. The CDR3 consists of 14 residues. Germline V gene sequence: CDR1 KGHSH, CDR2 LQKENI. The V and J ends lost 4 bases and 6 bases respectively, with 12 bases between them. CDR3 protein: CASSLYSRAGELFF. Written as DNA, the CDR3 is TGTGCCAGCTCACTGTACTCCCGGGCCGGGGAGCTGTTTTTT.

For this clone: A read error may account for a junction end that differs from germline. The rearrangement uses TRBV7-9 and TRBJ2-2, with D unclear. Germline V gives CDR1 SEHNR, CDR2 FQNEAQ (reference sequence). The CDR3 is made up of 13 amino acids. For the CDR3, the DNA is TGTTCCAGCAGCTTATATGCGGCCGGGGAGCTGTTTTTT. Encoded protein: CSSSLYAAGELFF.

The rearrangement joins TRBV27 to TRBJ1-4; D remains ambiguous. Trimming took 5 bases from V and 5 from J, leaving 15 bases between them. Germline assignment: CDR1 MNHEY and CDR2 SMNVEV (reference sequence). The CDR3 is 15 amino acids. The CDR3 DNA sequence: TGTGCCAGCAGTGCTTACAGACTAAGAAATGAAAAACTGTTTTTT. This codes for CASSAYRLRNEKLFF.

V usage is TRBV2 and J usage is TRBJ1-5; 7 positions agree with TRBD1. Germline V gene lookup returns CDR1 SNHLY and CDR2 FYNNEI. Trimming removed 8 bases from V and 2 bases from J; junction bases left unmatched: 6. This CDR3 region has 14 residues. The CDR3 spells CASQQGTGNQPQHF. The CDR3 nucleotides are TGTGCCAGCCAACAGGGGACCGGCAATCAGCCCCAGCATTTT.

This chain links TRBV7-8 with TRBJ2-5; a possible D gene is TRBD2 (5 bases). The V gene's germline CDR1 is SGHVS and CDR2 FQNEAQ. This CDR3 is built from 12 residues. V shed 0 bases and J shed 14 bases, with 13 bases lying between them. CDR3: CASSLARTAFYF. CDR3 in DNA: TGTGCCAGCAGCTTAGCCCGGACTGCCTTTTACTTC.

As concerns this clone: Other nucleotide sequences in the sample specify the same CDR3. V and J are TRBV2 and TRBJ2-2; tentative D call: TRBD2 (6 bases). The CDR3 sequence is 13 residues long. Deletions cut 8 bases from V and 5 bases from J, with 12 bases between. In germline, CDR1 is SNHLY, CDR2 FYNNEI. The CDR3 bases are TGTGCCAGCGGGACTCAAAATACCGGGGAGCTGTTTTTT. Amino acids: CASGTQNTGELFF.

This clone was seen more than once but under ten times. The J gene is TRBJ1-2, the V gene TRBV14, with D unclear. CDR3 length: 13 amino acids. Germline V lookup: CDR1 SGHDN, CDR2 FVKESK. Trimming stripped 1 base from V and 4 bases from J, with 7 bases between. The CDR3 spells CASSQVQSYGYTF. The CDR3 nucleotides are TGTGCCAGCAGCCAAGTACAGTCCTATGGCTACACCTTC.

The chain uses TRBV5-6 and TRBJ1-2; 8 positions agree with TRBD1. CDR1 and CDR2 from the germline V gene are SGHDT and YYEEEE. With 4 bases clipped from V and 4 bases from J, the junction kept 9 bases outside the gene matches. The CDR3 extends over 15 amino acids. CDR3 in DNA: TGTGCCAGCAGCCCCGGACAGGGAGTTGGCTATGGCTACACCTTC. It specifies CASSPGQGVGYGYTF.

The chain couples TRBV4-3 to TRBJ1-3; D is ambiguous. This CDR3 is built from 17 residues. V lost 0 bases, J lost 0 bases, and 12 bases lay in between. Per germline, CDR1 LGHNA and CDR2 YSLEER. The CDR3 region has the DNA TGCGCCAGCAGCCAAGATTCGACACTCTTCTCTGGAAACACCATATATTTT. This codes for CASSQDSTLFSGNTIYF.

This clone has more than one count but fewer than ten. The CDR3 protein is CASSLSREQPQHF. The CDR3 region has the DNA TGTGCCAGCAGTTTATCGAGGGAACAGCCCCAGCATTTT. This chain joins TRBV27 and TRBJ1-5; D is undetermined. Germline V gene data show CDR1 as MNHEY and CDR2 as SMNVEV (reference sequence). The CDR3 loop spans 13 amino acids. Trimming took off 0 bases at V and 7 bases at J, with 7 bases between the two ends.

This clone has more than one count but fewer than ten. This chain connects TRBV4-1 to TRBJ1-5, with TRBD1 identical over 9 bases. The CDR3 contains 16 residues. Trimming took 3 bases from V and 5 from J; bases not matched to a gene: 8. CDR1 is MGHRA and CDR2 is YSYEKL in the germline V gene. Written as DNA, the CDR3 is TGCGCCAGCAGCCACGCAGACCGGGACAGGGATCAGCCCCAGCATTTT. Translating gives CASSHADRDRDQPQHF.

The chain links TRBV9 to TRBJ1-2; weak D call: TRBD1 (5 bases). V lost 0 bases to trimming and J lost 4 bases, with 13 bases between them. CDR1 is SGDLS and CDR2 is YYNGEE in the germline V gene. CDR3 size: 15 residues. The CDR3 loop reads CASSVVEGAGYGYTF. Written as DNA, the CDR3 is TGTGCCAGCAGCGTAGTTGAAGGGGCTGGCTATGGCTACACCTTC.

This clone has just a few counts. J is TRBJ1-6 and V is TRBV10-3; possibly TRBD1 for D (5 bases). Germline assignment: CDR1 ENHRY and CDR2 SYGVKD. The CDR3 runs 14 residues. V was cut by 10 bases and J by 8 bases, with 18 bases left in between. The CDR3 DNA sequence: TGTGCCACCCTGGGGCCCACGGCGGATTCACCCCTCCACTTT. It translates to CATLGPTADSPLHF.